This record concerns one TCR beta chain sequence. The antigen remains unidentified. In the same sample, other DNA sequences code for this CDR3. The sample comes from a study of shared clonotypes between healthy human individuals. Assay used: immunoSEQ multiplex PCR; TCRdb lists only in-frame clones, some missing. Of about 710,000 clones in the sample, more than 70% were seen once. Study-level results: Clonotypes shared by all four sorted-subset donors had higher generation probabilities than non-shared clonotypes. Rarefaction indicated that sorted-subset sequencing remained incomplete although depth was large.

The germline gives CDR1 WNHNN, CDR2 SYGVQD (reference sequence). The CDR3 consists of 13 residues. Trimming pared 0 bases from V and 5 bases from J, leaving 7 bases between. Healthy adults negative for HIV, lacking recent acute infections or vaccinations, served as donors. Sequenced material: memory CD4+ T cells sorted from blood. The sample's subset: CD45RA-negative fraction. V usage is TRBV10-1 and J usage is TRBJ1-2; no clear D. This clonotype was sampled from a woman aged 30 to 39 in good health. CDR3: CASSESTGYGYTF. Written as DNA, the CDR3 is TGCGCCAGCAGTGAGTCGACGGGTTATGGCTACACCTTC.